The 24 T cell receptor beta chains below were found in one sample sequenced in a study of cytomegalovirus exposure and HLA in healthy donors. Amplification used 60 Vbeta primers and 13 Jbeta primers. Sequencing used immunoSEQ multiplex PCR; TCRdb keeps in-frame clones, though not all of them. The sample consists of 150,000 to 200,000 clones, roughly four fifths of them appearing once. Source material: PBMCs. These receptors all stem from a girl aged 10-17 years in good health and CMV-seropositive.

This clone was recorded a few times. The chain combines TRBV6-4 with TRBJ2-1; 8 bases line up with TRBD2. There are 16 residues in the CDR3. V lost 0 bases to trimming and J lost 10 bases; unmatched junction nucleotides: 11. Per the germline V gene, CDR1 is MRHNA and CDR2 is SNTAGT. The CDR3 region is CASSDSAGGDEGEQFF. The CDR3 DNA reads TGTGCCAGCAGTGACTCTGCCGGGGGGGATGAGGGAGAGCAGTTCTTC.

The chain combines TRBV19 with TRBJ1-5; 7 bases map to TRBD1. CDR3 size: 14 residues. V lost 6 bases, J lost 1 base, and 3 bases stayed unmatched. Germline V gene data show CDR1 as LNHDA and CDR2 as SQIVND (reference sequence). CDR3 in DNA: TGTGCCAGTAGGGAGGGGGCAAGCAATCAGCCCCAGCATTTT. Translation: CASREGASNQPQHF.

The V call is TRBV5-6, the J call TRBJ1-1; 11 positions match TRBD1. J was trimmed by 11 bases and V by 5 bases; bases with no gene match: 5. CDR3 length: 12 residues. CDR1 is SGHDT, CDR2 YYEEEE, per germline. CDR3 sequence (DNA): TGTGCCAGCAGGCCCGGACAGGGGGCGGCTTTCTTT. Amino acids: CASRPGQGAAFF.

The V and J genes are TRBV5-6 and TRBJ1-5, with D perhaps matching TRBD1 (5 bases). The CDR3 length is 13 residues. V was pared by 1 base and J by 9 bases, with 11 bases between. The germline gives CDR1 SGHDT, CDR2 YYEEEE. The CDR3 bases are TGTGCCAGCAGCTTGACGGGGGATTGGCCCCAGCATTTT. It translates to CASSLTGDWPQHF.

V is TRBV7-9 and J is TRBJ2-2, with 10 bases that match TRBD2. The J segment lost 7 bases and the V segment lost 5 bases, leaving 19 bases of the junction unmatched. The CDR3 is made up of 19 amino acids. Germline CDR1 reads SEHNR; CDR2 reads FQNEAQ (reference sequence). In nucleotides, the CDR3 is TGTGCCAGCAGCACCAGGAACCCCCCAGCGGGGGGGCGTGACGGGGAGCTGTTTTTT. Protein: CASSTRNPPAGGRDGELFF.

This clone was seen a handful of times. This chain connects TRBV29-1 to TRBJ2-2; TRBD2 might be the D (6 bases). The CDR3 sequence is 14 residues long. The germline V gene encodes CDR1 SQVTM and CDR2 ANQGSEA. Trimming took 7 bases from V and 3 from J, leaving 15 bases between them. As DNA, the CDR3 is TGCAGCGCAGGGCGGGGCGTGGACACCGGGGAGCTGTTTTTT. It yields the protein CSAGRGVDTGELFF.

The CDR3 protein is CASSSDRNTIYF. CDR3 coding DNA: TGTGCCAGCAGTTCCGACAGAAACACCATATATTTT. The chain carries TRBV27 and TRBJ1-3; no reliable D call. This CDR3 spans 12 amino acids. The germline V gene encodes CDR1 MNHEY and CDR2 SMNVEV (reference sequence). With 4 bases removed from V and 5 bases from J, the gap between germline ends came to 6 bases.

This clone was observed once. The rearrangement joins TRBV5-4 to TRBJ2-1; TRBD1 matches at 9 bases. CDR1 is SGHNT and CDR2 is YYREEE in the germline V gene (reference sequence). The length of the CDR3 is 16 residues. V shed 5 bases, J shed 6 bases, and the junction held 12 bases outside the gene matches. The CDR3 sequence: CASRMSWDRERNEQFF. The CDR3 DNA follows: TGTGCCAGCAGAATGTCTTGGGACAGGGAACGCAATGAGCAGTTCTTC.

This clone was picked up a small number of times. CDR3 in amino acids: CASSESAHNEQFF. The DNA of the CDR3 is TGTGCCAGCAGTGAGAGCGCCCACAATGAGCAGTTCTTC. The chain uses TRBV6-4 and TRBJ2-1; D unclear. CDR3 length: 13 amino acids. Germline lookup yields CDR1 MRHNA and CDR2 SNTAGT. V was cut by 3 bases and J by 5 bases, with 8 bases left in between.

V is TRBV5-1 and J is TRBJ1-2, with TRBD1 identical over 10 bases. The V gene's germline CDR1 is SGHRS and CDR2 YFSETQ. The V segment lost 0 bases and the J segment 7 bases; nucleotides outside the gene matches: 3. The CDR3 consists of 14 residues. Here the CDR3 reads CASSLGQGARGYTF. Written as DNA, the CDR3 is TGCGCCAGCAGCTTGGGACAGGGGGCGCGTGGCTACACCTTC.

The CDR3 region has the DNA TGTGCCAGCAGTTACGACAGGCCGGAGAGGGAGGAGCAGTTCTTC. Translating it yields CASSYDRPEREEQFF. This sequence joins TRBV6-5 and TRBJ2-1, with a tentative D call TRBD1 (6 bases). The CDR3 extends over 15 amino acids. Germline V CDR1 and CDR2: MNHEY, SVGAGI. V lost 2 bases to trimming and J lost 10 bases, with 18 bases between them.

This clone has more than one count but fewer than ten. The CDR3 loop reads CASSPGGGRARTYGYTF. The CDR3 coding sequence is TGTGCCAGCAGTCCGGGGGGGGGACGCGCCAGGACCTATGGCTACACCTTC. The V and J genes are TRBV27 and TRBJ1-2; maybe TRBD1 (5 bases). Germline CDR1 and CDR2: MNHEY and SMNVEV (reference sequence). CDR3 length: 17 residues. V dropped 5 bases and J dropped 4 bases, with 23 bases sitting between them.

CDR3 nucleotides: TGTGCCAGCAGCTTGGCGGGGGACGACTATGGCTACACCTTC. It yields the protein CASSLAGDDYGYTF. This chain connects TRBV7-9 to TRBJ1-2, with D possibly TRBD1 on 5 matching bases. Germline CDR1 reads SEHNR; CDR2 reads FQNEAQ (reference sequence). Trimming pared 3 bases from V and 3 bases from J, leaving 11 bases between. The CDR3 has 14 amino acids.

This clone was found once. The gene calls are TRBV7-9 and TRBJ2-1; TRBD1 might be the D (6 bases). The CDR3 is 16 residues long. The V gene's germline CDR1 is SEHNR and CDR2 FQNEAQ (reference sequence). V lost 1 base to trimming and J lost 0 bases, with 10 bases between them. CDR3 in DNA: TGTGCCAGCAGCTTAGGGGACAAGAGCTCCTACAATGAGCAGTTCTTC. Amino acids: CASSLGDKSSYNEQFF.

This clone appeared a single time. The chain links TRBV6-6 to TRBJ1-1, with a tentative D call TRBD1 (6 bases). Between the trimmed V and J ends, which lost 2 bases and 1 base, there was a span of 8 bases. Germline lookup yields CDR1 MNHNY and CDR2 SVGAGI (reference sequence). The CDR3 is made up of 14 amino acids. As DNA, the CDR3 is TGTGCCAGCAGTTACCAGGGGCCGAACACTGAAGCTTTCTTT. Protein product: CASSYQGPNTEAFF.

CDR3 nucleotide sequence: TGTGCCAGCAGTGAAGCGCAATCGAGACAGGGCTTTTGCTATGGCTACACCTTC. Encoded protein: CASSEAQSRQGFCYGYTF. The chain recombines TRBV6-1 with TRBJ1-2, with 7 bases fitting TRBD1. The germline gives CDR1 MNHNS, CDR2 SASEGT. The CDR3 spans 18 residues. Trimming cost V 0 bases and J 4 bases; bases outside gene matches: 14.

V and J are TRBV29-1 and TRBJ1-2; D is possibly TRBD1 (5 bases). V gave up 1 base and J gave up 1 base, with 10 bases separating them. The CDR3 runs to 14 residues. Germline V gene data show CDR1 as SQVTM and CDR2 as ANQGSEA. The CDR3 spells CSVEGRGGNYGYTF. The CDR3 coding sequence is TGCAGCGTTGAAGGGCGGGGGGGTAACTATGGCTACACCTTC.

The genes are TRBV19 and TRBJ2-3, with 12 bases matching TRBD2. The germline V gene has CDR1 LNHDA and CDR2 SQIVND (reference sequence). With 8 bases clipped from V and 1 base from J, the junction kept 4 bases outside the gene matches. The length of the CDR3 is 15 residues. The CDR3 sequence is CASFRLAGGTDTQYF. In DNA, the CDR3 is TGTGCCAGTTTCAGACTAGCGGGGGGCACAGATACGCAGTATTTT.

The CDR3 DNA is TGTGCCAGTAGTATAGATCTTGGGACAGCAACTAATGAAAAACTGTTTTTT. Translation: CASSIDLGTATNEKLFF. The chain recombines TRBV19 with TRBJ1-4; 7 nucleotides agree with TRBD1. The CDR3 runs 17 residues. CDR1 is LNHDA and CDR2 is SQIVND in the germline V gene (reference sequence). The V segment lost 0 bases and the J segment 0 bases; nucleotides outside the gene matches: 4.

The rearrangement joins TRBV6-5 to TRBJ1-4, with 9 nucleotides matching TRBD1. CDR1 and CDR2 (germline): MNHEY, SVGAGI. This CDR3 spans 12 amino acids. Germline trimming cut 6 bases from V and 7 bases from J; bases unmatched to any gene: 0. CDR3 nucleotide sequence: TGTGCCAGCAGGGACAGGGGTGAAAAACTGTTTTTT. It encodes CASRDRGEKLFF.

This chain uses TRBV6-4 with TRBJ1-1; no clear D. This CDR3 contains 13 residues. Germline CDR1 MRHNA, CDR2 SNTAGT. V was cut by 0 bases and J by 2 bases, with 4 bases left in between. The CDR3 bases are TGTGCCAGCAGTGACTCGACAAACACTGAAGCTTTCTTT. This gives the protein CASSDSTNTEAFF.

The V call is TRBV5-1, the J call TRBJ2-1; 9 bases align to TRBD1. The junction had 11 bases not matched to a gene; V was cut back by 3 bases and J by 10 bases. The CDR3 consists of 15 residues. The germline CDR1 and CDR2 sequences are SGHRS and YFSETQ. The CDR3 is CASSSVPGQGQEQFF. CDR3 nucleotide sequence: TGCGCCAGCAGCTCTGTCCCGGGACAGGGACAGGAGCAGTTCTTC.

This rearrangement joins TRBV5-8 to TRBJ1-2; 8 positions match TRBD1. With 4 bases clipped from V and 3 bases from J, the junction kept 5 bases outside the gene matches. The CDR3 contains 14 residues. Per the germline V gene, CDR1 is SGHTS and CDR2 is YDEGEE. In DNA form, the CDR3 reads TGTGCCAGCAGCAGGGGACAGGACGACTATGGCTACACCTTC. This codes for CASSRGQDDYGYTF.

The chain combines TRBV9 with TRBJ2-7; D might be TRBD1 (6 bases). Trimming cost V 4 bases and J 5 bases, with 13 bases left between them. Germline lookup yields CDR1 SGDLS and CDR2 YYNGEE. This CDR3 spans 13 amino acids. The CDR3 loop is CASSPHYRDEQYF. DNA for the CDR3: TGTGCCAGCAGCCCTCATTACAGGGACGAGCAGTACTTC.